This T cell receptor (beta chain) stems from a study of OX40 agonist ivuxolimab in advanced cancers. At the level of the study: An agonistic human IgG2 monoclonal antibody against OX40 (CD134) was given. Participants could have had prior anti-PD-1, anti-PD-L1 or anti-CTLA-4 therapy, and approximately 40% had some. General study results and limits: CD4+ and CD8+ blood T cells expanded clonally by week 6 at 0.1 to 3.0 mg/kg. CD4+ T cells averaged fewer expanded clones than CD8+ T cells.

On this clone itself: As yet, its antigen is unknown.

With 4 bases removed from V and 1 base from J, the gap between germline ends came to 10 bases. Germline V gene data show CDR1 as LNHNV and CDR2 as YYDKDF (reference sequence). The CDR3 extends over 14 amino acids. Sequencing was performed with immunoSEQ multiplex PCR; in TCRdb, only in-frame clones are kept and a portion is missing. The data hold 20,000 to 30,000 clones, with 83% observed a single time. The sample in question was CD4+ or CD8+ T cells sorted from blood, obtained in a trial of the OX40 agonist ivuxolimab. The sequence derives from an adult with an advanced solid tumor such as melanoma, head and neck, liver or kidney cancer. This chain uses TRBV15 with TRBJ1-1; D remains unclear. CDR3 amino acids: CATSTGWQNTEAFF. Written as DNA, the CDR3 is TGTGCCACCAGCACCGGGTGGCAGAACACTGAAGCTTTCTTT. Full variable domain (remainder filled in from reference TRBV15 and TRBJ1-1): DAMVIQNPRYQVTQFGKPVTLSCSQTLNHNVMYWYQQKSSQAPKLLFHYYDKDFNNEADTPDNFQSRRPNTSFCFLDIRSPGLGDTAMYLCATSTGWQNTEAFFGQGTRLTVV.